This is a list of T cell receptor beta chains from one sample in a study of cytomegalovirus exposure and HLA in healthy donors. Sequencing was performed with immunoSEQ multiplex PCR; in TCRdb, only in-frame clones are kept and a portion is missing. The top ten clones hold around a fifth of a sample with around 67,000 clones, around 76% of them seen once. Material: PBMCs. The receptors were gathered from a woman in her 30s in good health and CMV-seropositive. CDR3s include the opening cysteine and the closing phenylalanine or tryptophan. A D gene is named only where the DNA matches it firmly. The size entry is marked missing in some rows and otherwise reads once, few, many or a size class.

>TRBD1|.|TRBJ1-4|16|TRBV30
CAWSFKTGQVNEKLFF
TGTGCCTGGAGTTTTAAGACAGGGCAAGTTAATGAAAAACTGTTTTTT
>.|.|TRBJ2-7|13|TRBV10-2
CASRAGFSYEQYF
TGCGCCAGCAGGGCAGGGTTTTCCTACGAGCAGTACTTC
>.|.|TRBJ2-5|12|TRBV2
CASSGRKETQYF
TGTGCCAGCAGTGGCAGGAAGGAGACCCAGTACTTC
>.|once|TRBJ2-1|15|TRBV28
CASSFLPSTDNEQFF
TGTGCCAGCAGTTTTCTTCCTAGCACGGACAATGAGCAGTTCTTC
>.|.|TRBJ2-5|17|TRBV7-8
CASSSRLASGKQETQYF
TGTGCCAGCAGCTCGCGCCTAGCCTCCGGCAAGCAAGAGACCCAGTACTTC
>.|.|TRBJ2-1|16|TRBV5-1
CASSLATASSYNEQFF
TGCGCCAGCAGCTTGGCCACAGCCAGCTCCTACAATGAGCAGTTCTTC
>TRBD1|few|TRBJ2-6|15|TRBV6-6
CASSPDRAGANVLTF
TGTGCCAGCAGTCCAGACAGGGCTGGGGCCAACGTCCTGACTTTC
>.|few|TRBJ2-7|16|TRBV7-8
CASSLNTAASSYEQYF
TGTGCCAGCAGCTTAAATACGGCGGCAAGCTCCTACGAGCAGTACTTC
>.|.|TRBJ2-7|16|TRBV4-1
CASSHPARERIYEQYF
TGCGCCAGCAGCCACCCCGCGCGGGAACGGATCTACGAGCAGTACTTC
>.|.|TRBJ2-1|15|TRBV6-6
CASSYSGGDNNEQFF
TGTGCCAGCAGTTACTCGGGGGGGGACAACAATGAGCAGTTCTTC
>TRBD2|.|TRBJ2-1|15|TRBV4-3
CASSPQLAANNEQFF
TGCGCCAGCAGCCCACAACTAGCGGCTAACAATGAGCAGTTCTTC
>.|.|TRBJ2-7|14|TRBV29-1
CSVTTAGLYYEQYF
TGCAGCGTTACTACAGCGGGCCTGTACTACGAGCAGTACTTC
>.|.|TRBJ2-7|12|TRBV18
CASSPHAYEQYF
TGTGCCAGCTCACCACATGCGTACGAGCAGTACTTC
>TRBD1|.|TRBJ2-7|15|TRBV5-4
CASRSGTGGSREQYF
TGTGCCAGCAGATCCGGGACAGGGGGCTCCCGGGAGCAGTACTTC
>.|.|TRBJ1-1|11|TRBV20-1
CSAPSGTEAFF
TGCAGTGCTCCATCCGGGACTGAAGCTTTCTTT
>.|.|TRBJ1-1|16|TRBV5-6
CASSLFGTRGNTEAFF
TGTGCCAGCAGCTTATTTGGGACACGAGGAAACACTGAAGCTTTTTTT
>TRBD1|.|TRBJ2-7|15|TRBV6-5
CASSYSGTGSHEQYF
TGTGCCAGCAGTTACTCAGGGACAGGGTCCCACGAGCAGTACTTC
>TRBD1|.|TRBJ1-2|13|TRBV6-1
CATRDRVNYGYTF
TGTGCCACCCGGGACAGGGTAAACTATGGCTACACCTTC
>TRBD1|once|TRBJ1-3|15|TRBV29-1
CSVEGGRGQGNTIYF
TGCAGCGTTGAAGGGGGCAGGGGGCAAGGAAACACCATATATTTT
>.|.|TRBJ2-5|13|TRBV7-6
CATRRTAEETQYF
TGTGCCACCCGAAGGACAGCCGAAGAGACCCAGTACTTC
>.|few|TRBJ1-5|15|TRBV7-9
CASSFSGGPNQPQHF
TGTGCCAGCAGCTTCTCGGGGGGTCCCAATCAGCCCCAGCATTTT
>TRBD2|.|TRBJ2-7|15|TRBV7-9
CASSLGVGGPHEQYF
TGTGCCAGCAGCTTAGGGGTGGGAGGGCCACACGAGCAGTACTTC
>.|few|TRBJ1-1|14|TRBV5-5
CASSLAVGETEAFF
TGTGCCAGCAGCTTGGCCGTCGGGGAGACTGAAGCTTTCTTT
>.|.|TRBJ2-3|14|TRBV7-9
CASSKRRQIDTQYF
TGTGCCAGCTCAAAAAGGCGGCAGATAGATACGCAGTATTTT
>.|few|TRBJ1-5|13|TRBV7-2
CASSYRGNQPQHF
TGTGCCAGCAGCTACAGGGGCAATCAGCCCCAGCATTTT
>TRBD1|.|TRBJ1-2|13|TRBV19
CASSRTGLYGYTF
TGTGCCAGTAGCCGGACAGGGCTTTATGGCTACACCTTC
>TRBD1|.|TRBJ1-3|16|TRBV10-1
CASSESDRRSGNTIYF
TGCGCCAGCAGTGAGTCGGACAGGCGCTCTGGAAACACCATATATTTT
>TRBD2|.|TRBJ2-7|14|TRBV19
CASTPSGNYYEQYF
TGTGCCAGTACCCCTAGCGGCAACTACTACGAGCAGTACTTC
>TRBD1|.|TRBJ1-5|14|TRBV2
CASSQDRVNQPQHF
TGTGCCAGCAGTCAAGACAGGGTCAATCAGCCCCAGCATTTT
>TRBD1|.|TRBJ1-4|16|TRBV9
CASSVSRGLANEKLFF
TGTGCCAGCAGCGTCTCAAGGGGGCTGGCAAATGAAAAACTGTTTTTT
>TRBD1|.|TRBJ1-2|15|TRBV2
CASGMGQGGYGGYTF
TGTGCCAGCGGGATGGGACAGGGAGGATACGGCGGCTACACCTTC
>TRBD2|few|TRBJ2-3|16|TRBV28
CASSLFTGGPGDTQYF
TGTGCCAGCAGCCTTTTTACGGGAGGGCCGGGAGATACGCAGTATTTT
>TRBD1|.|TRBJ1-5|15|TRBV2
CASRGDRLSNQPQHF
TGTGCCAGCCGAGGGGACAGGCTTAGCAATCAGCCCCAGCATTTT
>.|.|TRBJ2-5|15|TRBV15
CATAPPGAGGETQYF
TGTGCCACCGCCCCCCCCGGAGCGGGTGGGGAGACCCAGTACTTC
>.|.|TRBJ2-7|14|TRBV27
CASSLQGWTYEQYF
TGTGCCAGCAGTTTACAGGGGTGGACCTACGAGCAGTACTTC
>.|.|TRBJ1-1|13|TRBV29-1
CSAHWGGQAEAFF
TGCAGCGCGCATTGGGGGGGGCAGGCTGAAGCTTTCTTT
>TRBD2|.|TRBJ2-3|13|TRBV10-3
CAISAGREGTQYF
TGTGCCATCAGTGCGGGGAGGGAGGGGACGCAGTATTTT